The clone carrying this TCR beta chain turned up a few times. This specimen belongs to a study of early T cells in non-severe SARS-CoV-2 infection. As part of library construction, unique molecular identifiers were attached to individual cDNA molecules. TCRdb processed the 5' RACE reads anew with MiXCR; each CDR3 protein has one entry. The sample has roughly 40,000 distinct CDR3 sequences, 4.7% seen once. Trimming stripped 4 bases from V and 2 bases from J, with 18 bases between. The CDR3 runs 16 residues. The germline gives CDR1 SGHTA, CDR2 FQGNSA. The chain couples TRBV7-2 to TRBJ2-7; TRBD1 or TRBD2 may be the D gene (5 bases each). The material sequenced was whole blood. This receptor was obtained from an adult who was a healthcare worker with PCR-confirmed SARS-CoV-2 infection or an uninfected control (not recorded which). Written as DNA, the CDR3 is TGTGCCAGCAGCTGGCTTCCCGGGACGGAAACCTACGAGCAGTACTTC. This gives the protein CASSWLPGTETYEQYF.